A selection of T cell receptor beta chains follows, all from one sample in a study of T cells and copy number aberrations in small-cell lung cancer. Some clones are missing from TCRdb's copy, which holds only in-frame ones; the method was immunoSEQ multiplex PCR. There are more than 6,500 clones in the sample; 76% occur only once, and about 9.7% lies in the top ten. Specimen: normal tissue next to the tumor. The receptor source for this set is an older woman with small cell lung cancer. Some clones in this sample may be carry-over from other donors' samples. Both conserved end residues are part of each CDR3. The D gene is left open where the match is weak. For some rows the clone size is stated as once, few or many, or as a class when expanded; others skip it.

J gene	clone size	V gene	D gene	CDR3 DNA	CDR3 protein
TRBJ1-3	.	TRBV7-9	.	TGTGCCAGCAGCTTAGACGGGGGCAGCGGAAACACCATATATTTT	CASSLDGGSGNTIYF
TRBJ1-5	.	TRBV6-5	.	TGTGCCAGCAGTTACTCAGGGATCCATCAGCCCCAGCATTTT	CASSYSGIHQPQHF
TRBJ2-2	once	TRBV6-1	TRBD1	TGTGCCAGCATCCAGACAGGGTACACCGGGGAGCTGTTTTTT	CASIQTGYTGELFF
TRBJ1-5	once	TRBV4-2	.	TGTGCCAGCAGCCAAGATCAAACAGGGAGGGGTCAGCCCCAGCATTTT	CASSQDQTGRGQPQHF
TRBJ1-1	few	TRBV2	.	TGTGCCAGCAGGGCCCAGGGCGTCACTGAAGCTTTCTTT	CASRAQGVTEAFF
TRBJ2-1	.	TRBV9	TRBD2	TGTGCCAGCAGCGTAGTTTCTCTAGCGGGAGCAGGTGAGCAGTTCTTC	CASSVVSLAGAGEQFF
TRBJ2-1	.	TRBV18	TRBD2	TGTGCCAGCTCACTCCCCTTTAGCGGGAGGACCAACAATGAGCAGTTCTTC	CASSLPFSGRTNNEQFF
TRBJ2-3	.	TRBV29-1	TRBD2	TGCAGCGTTGAAAAAGGGACTAGCGGAGATACGCAGTATTTT	CSVEKGTSGDTQYF
TRBJ2-3	medium-sized	TRBV5-1	TRBD2	TGCGCCAGCAGCTTGTTGGTTGCGGGAGGGCCTAGCGCAGATACGCAGTATTTT	CASSLLVAGGPSADTQYF
TRBJ1-4	few	TRBV6-6	.	TGTGCCAGCACCCCACAGGGAAGCTCTGAAAAACTGTTTTTT	CASTPQGSSEKLFF
TRBJ1-1	once	TRBV6-1	TRBD1	TGTGCCAGCAGTGAAGCGTGGACAGGGGGCGCTTTCTTT	CASSEAWTGGAFF
TRBJ2-1	.	TRBV19	TRBD2	TGTGCCAGTAGTATAGAGGGGGTTAGCGGGAGGACTCTAAGCTCCTACAATGAGCAGTTCTTC	CASSIEGVSGRTLSSYNEQFF
TRBJ1-2	.	TRBV4-1	.	TGCGCCAGCAGCCAAGAGGGCCGCTATGGCTACACCTTC	CASSQEGRYGYTF
TRBJ2-7	.	TRBV2	.	TGTGCCAGCAGAAAGGTGATCGGGAGCTCCTACGAGCAGTACTTC	CASRKVIGSSYEQYF
TRBJ2-7	once	TRBV29-1	.	TGCAGCGTTACGGTCGCGGGGGCCCTCGAGCAGTACTTC	CSVTVAGALEQYF
TRBJ2-5	.	TRBV19	.	TGTGCCAGTAGTATACAGGGGCGGGAGACCCAGTACTTC	CASSIQGRETQYF
TRBJ2-7	.	TRBV29-1	.	TGCAGCGTTCAGGGGGAAAGCGGGGGAAGCTCCTACGAGCAGTACTTC	CSVQGESGGSSYEQYF
TRBJ1-3	medium-sized	TRBV9	.	TGTGCCAGCAGCGTAGAGGCACATCAGAGAAACACCATATATTTT	CASSVEAHQRNTIYF
TRBJ2-1	.	TRBV19	.	TGTGCCAGTAGTATACGAGCTGCCAATGAGCAGTTCTTC	CASSIRAANEQFF
TRBJ2-1	.	TRBV2	.	TGTGCCAGCAGCCGGGTCCCCCGGACTGAGCAGTTCTTC	CASSRVPRTEQFF
TRBJ1-2	.	TRBV28	.	TGTGCCAGCAGTTTGATGGACAGTTGGGTTAACTATGGCTACACCTTC	CASSLMDSWVNYGYTF
TRBJ1-2	.	TRBV29-1	.	TGCAGCGCTTCCGAGTTAAACTATGGCTACACCTTC	CSASELNYGYTF
TRBJ2-1	once	TRBV7-2	.	TGTGCCAGCAGCTTAGAGGTAGGGCGGCTTTACAATGAGCAGTTCTTC	CASSLEVGRLYNEQFF
TRBJ1-2	.	TRBV11-2	.	TGTGCCAGCAGCTTGATGATGGGCGGTGGCTACACCTTC	CASSLMMGGGYTF
TRBJ2-7	.	TRBV5-1	.	TGCGCCAGCACCCCTGGCGACGTATCCTACGAGCAGTACTTC	CASTPGDVSYEQYF
TRBJ2-3	.	TRBV7-9	.	TGTGCCAGCAGCTTAGCTGGGATTGGGGTCACAGATACGCAGTATTTT	CASSLAGIGVTDTQYF
TRBJ2-7	once	TRBV6-6	.	TGTGCCAGCAGTTACGACAGATCCTACGAGCAGTACTTC	CASSYDRSYEQYF
TRBJ2-2	.	TRBV6-5	.	TGTGCCAGCAGGCAGAGAAGTGGCACCGGGGAGCTGTTTTTT	CASRQRSGTGELFF
TRBJ2-7	.	TRBV5-1	.	TGCGCCAGCAGCCCCGACGGGAGTCCAAGATACGAGCAGTACTTC	CASSPDGSPRYEQYF
TRBJ1-2	.	TRBV19	.	TGTGCCAGTAGCCGGGGTTCGAGGGGCTACACCTTC	CASSRGSRGYTF
TRBJ2-2	few	TRBV4-3	.	TGCGCCAGCAGCCAAGAGTGGGGTTGGGTCACCGGGGAGCTGTTTTTT	CASSQEWGWVTGELFF
TRBJ2-1	.	TRBV2	.	TGTGCCAGCAGTGGTCTAGCGAGGGAGCAGTTCTTC	CASSGLAREQFF
TRBJ2-1	medium-sized	TRBV7-3	TRBD2	TGTGCCAGCAGCCAGGAAGCGGGAGGGCCGTTTGAGCAGTTCTTC	CASSQEAGGPFEQFF
TRBJ2-1	.	TRBV30	.	TGTGCCTGGAGTCCGGGACTTCGCCAGGGTGAGCAGTTCTTC	CAWSPGLRQGEQFF
TRBJ2-5	.	TRBV28	.	TGTGCCAGCAGCTCCCAATCCTCGCCCCAGTACTTC	CASSSQSSPQYF